This paragraph reports one TCR beta chain. Germline V gene lookup returns CDR1 MRHNA and CDR2 SNTAGT. Trimming stripped 4 bases from V and 4 bases from J, with 10 bases between. The CDR3 length is 13 residues. These data are taken from a study of blood T cell repertoires in COVID-19. Study in general: T cells, B-cell-depleted T cells, or PBMCs supplied cDNA or gDNA.

Data came from immunoSEQ multiplex PCR; TCRdb stores just in-frame clones and leaves some out. The table records about 300,000 clones, roughly 90% of them present only once. The study recruited people aged 18 to 89 years across around 24 US areas. In assigning cohorts, the study relied on participant-reported clinical history. Cohort 3 recovered donors had two negative PCRs, clearance, or symptom resolution. This chain uses TRBV6-4 with TRBJ1-1; TRBD1 might be the D (6 bases). Sequenced input: PBMCs or T cells enriched from blood (not recorded which). The TCR comes from a woman aged 40 to 50 who had recovered from COVID-19. The CDR3 loop reads CASSGGHSTEAFF. Written as DNA, the CDR3 is TGTGCCAGCAGTGGGGGACACTCCACTGAAGCTTTCTTT.